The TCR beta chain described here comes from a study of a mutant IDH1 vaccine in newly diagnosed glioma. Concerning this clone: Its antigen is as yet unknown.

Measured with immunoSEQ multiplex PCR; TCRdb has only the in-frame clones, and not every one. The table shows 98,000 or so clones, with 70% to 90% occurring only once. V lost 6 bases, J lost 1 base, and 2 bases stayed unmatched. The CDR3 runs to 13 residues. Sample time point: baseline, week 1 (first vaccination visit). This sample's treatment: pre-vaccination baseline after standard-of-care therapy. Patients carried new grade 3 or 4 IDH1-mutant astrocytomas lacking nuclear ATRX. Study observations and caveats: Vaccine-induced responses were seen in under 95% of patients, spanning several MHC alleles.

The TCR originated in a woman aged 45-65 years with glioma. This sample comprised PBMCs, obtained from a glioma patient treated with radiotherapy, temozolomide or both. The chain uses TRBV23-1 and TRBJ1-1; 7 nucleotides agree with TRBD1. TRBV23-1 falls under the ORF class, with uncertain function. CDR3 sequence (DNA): TGCGCCAGCAGGAGACAGGGGAACACTGAAGCTTTCTTT. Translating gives CASRRQGNTEAFF.